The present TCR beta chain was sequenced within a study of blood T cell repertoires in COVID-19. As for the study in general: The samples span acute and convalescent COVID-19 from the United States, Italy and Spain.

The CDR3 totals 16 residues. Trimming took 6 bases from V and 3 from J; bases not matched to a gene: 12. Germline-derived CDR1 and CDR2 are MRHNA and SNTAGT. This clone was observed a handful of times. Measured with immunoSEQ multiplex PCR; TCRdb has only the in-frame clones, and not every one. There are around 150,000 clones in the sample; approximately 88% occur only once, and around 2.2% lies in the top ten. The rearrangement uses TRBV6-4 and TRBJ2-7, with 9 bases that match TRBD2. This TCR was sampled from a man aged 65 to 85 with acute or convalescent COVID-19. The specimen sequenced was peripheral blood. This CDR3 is CASRFPGTSLHYEQYF. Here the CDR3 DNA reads TGTGCCAGCAGATTTCCCGGGACTAGCTTACACTACGAGCAGTACTTC.